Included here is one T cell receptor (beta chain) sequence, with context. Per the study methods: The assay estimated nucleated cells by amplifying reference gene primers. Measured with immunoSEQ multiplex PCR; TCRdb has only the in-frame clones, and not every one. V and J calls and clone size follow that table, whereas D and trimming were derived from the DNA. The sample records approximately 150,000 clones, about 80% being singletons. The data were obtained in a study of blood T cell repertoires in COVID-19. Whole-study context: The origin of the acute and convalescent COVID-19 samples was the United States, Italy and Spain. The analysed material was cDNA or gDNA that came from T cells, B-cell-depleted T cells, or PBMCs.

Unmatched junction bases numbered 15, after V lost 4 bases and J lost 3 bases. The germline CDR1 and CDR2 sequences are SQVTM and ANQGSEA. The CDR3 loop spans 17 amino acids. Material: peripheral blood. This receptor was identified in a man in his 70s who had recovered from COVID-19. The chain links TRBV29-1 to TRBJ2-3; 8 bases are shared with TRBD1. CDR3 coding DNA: TGCAGCGTTGGAAGGTCGTGGGGGACAGGAAGTACAGATACGCAGTATTTT. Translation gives CSVGRSWGTGSTDTQYF.